Described below is a single T cell receptor beta chain sequence and its context. Its antigen remains unknown. This specimen belongs to a study of beta chain features in type 1 diabetes. The whole isolated RNA underwent reverse transcription, so sequencing captured expressed TCRB transcripts. Sequencing was performed with immunoSEQ multiplex PCR; in TCRdb, only in-frame clones are kept and a portion is missing. Seen here are hundreds of thousands of clones, roughly a sixth observed once, and the top ten hold about 0.097%. The trim removed 0 bases at V and 7 bases at J, leaving 7 bases unmatched. The CDR3 has 16 amino acids. CDR1 and CDR2 from the germline V gene are SGDLS and YYNGEE. Study-wide results and caveats: The study found fewer insertions and more deletions at VDJ junctions in type 1 diabetes patients. In comparison with healthy donors, patients had naive, central memory and Treg TCRB repertoires that appeared more similar.

One heparinised draw of blood, averaging about 116 mL, came from each donor. Each of the CD4+ naive, central memory, regulatory and stem cell-like memory populations was sorted via CD45RO/CCR7/CD25/CD127/CD95/CD27. Sequenced sample: naive CD4+ T cells from blood. The chain has TRBV9 and TRBJ1-6; 7 bases fit TRBD1. This clonotype originated in a man aged 18 to 30 in good health. The CDR3 protein is CASSVGAGGENSPLHF. CDR3 sequence (DNA): TGTGCCAGCAGCGTAGGTGCAGGGGGTGAGAATTCACCCCTCCACTTT.